This T cell receptor beta chain was identified during a study of cytomegalovirus exposure and HLA in healthy donors. General study findings and limits: 87-base-pair reads could not separate some V segments, including TRBV6-2 and TRBV6-3.

Amplification used 60 Vbeta primers and 13 Jbeta primers. Only in-frame clones appear in the TCRdb table, and some are missing; sequencing was by immunoSEQ multiplex PCR. The sample yields 200,000 to 250,000 clones, 60% to 80% seen once. This cohort consisted of healthy bone marrow donors. Per the germline V gene, CDR1 is LNHDA and CDR2 is SQIVND (reference sequence). The CDR3 is made up of 13 amino acids. V was cut by 8 bases and J by 1 base, with 10 bases left in between. Comments on this clone: Its cognate antigen is unknown.

This TCR derives from a male donor in good health and CMV-seronegative. The chain couples TRBV19 to TRBJ2-3; no clear D. Specimen: PBMCs. The CDR3 nucleotides read TGTGCCAGTCGAATCACAGGCACAGATACGCAGTATTTT. Residues: CASRITGTDTQYF.